This T cell receptor (beta chain) was captured by sequencing in a study of blood T cells in healthy people across ages. Using a J-beta primer mix together with a sample-barcoded 5' primer, a second PCR was run for about 7 to 12 cycles. TCRdb reprocessed the 5' RACE reads with MiXCR, giving one entry per CDR3 protein. The sample consists of around 1.5 million distinct CDR3 sequences, approximately 59% of them appearing once. The germline V gene has CDR1 KGHDR and CDR2 SFDVKD. CDR3 length: 14 amino acids. Trimming removed 1 base from V and 4 bases from J, with 7 bases in between. Material: blood. This clonotype was sampled from a man aged 18 to 29 in good health. V usage is TRBV24-1 and J usage is TRBJ1-5; D is ambiguous. CDR3 nucleotides: TGTGCCACCAGTGATTTCACGGGGAATCAGCCCCAGCATTTT. The encoded protein is CATSDFTGNQPQHF.